The clone carrying this TCR beta chain was counted a few times. Its specificity is unknown. The CDR3 spans 16 residues. With 6 bases clipped from V and 0 bases from J, the junction kept 7 bases outside the gene matches. Germline CDR1 MNHNS, CDR2 SASEGT. This sample stems from a study of identical twins. Study-wide results and caveats: Not following the same donors, the study drew its conclusions from cross-sectional statistical analysis. A partial confounding effect on zero-insertion analyses could come from invariant MAIT and iNKT cells. Out-of-frame alpha sequences common to twins exhibited a surplus of low generation probability.

TCRdb ran MiXCR on the 5' RACE reads and lists one entry per CDR3 protein. The repertoire holds a few hundred thousand distinct CDR3 sequences, roughly 13% seen once, with about 0.97% in the top ten. This same sample was also taken into another study, of yellow fever vaccine responses in identical twins.

The sequence was obtained from a woman aged 18-29 years in good health. The sample was CD4+ T cells sorted from blood. The chain has TRBV6-1 and TRBJ2-1; 8 nucleotides line up with TRBD2. CDR3 DNA sequence: TGTGCCAGCAGCCTACTAGCGGTCAGCTCCTACAATGAGCAGTTCTTC. Translating it yields CASSLLAVSSYNEQFF.